The clone carrying this T cell receptor beta chain showed up just a few times. No antigen is known for it. The data are from a study of shared clonotypes between healthy human individuals. Turning to the study itself: A few men and two women, aged 18 to 49, were donors. Three plates were used per donor for CD4 naive, three for CD4 memory, two for CD8 naive and one for CD8 memory.

Study observations and caveats: Measured sharing among donors was expected to vary with sequencing depth.

Sorted-subset replicate PCR reactions were performed with approximately 0.2 ug DNA, corresponding to tens of thousands of T cell genomes. The method was immunoSEQ multiplex PCR; TCRdb's version includes in-frame clones alone and lacks a portion of them. The sample lists millions of clones, approximately 95% occurring once. The clonotype originates from a man aged 18 to 30 in good health. Sequenced sample: naive CD4+ T cells sorted from blood. Described subset: CD45RA+ positively selected.

CDR3 in amino acids: CASSLDPGQGSPLHF. The DNA for the CDR3 is TGCGCCAGCAGCCTTGACCCGGGACAGGGCTCACCCCTCCACTTT. The chain links TRBV5-1 to TRBJ1-6, with 9 bases lining up with TRBD1. Per the germline V gene, CDR1 is SGHRS and CDR2 is YFSETQ. The CDR3 consists of 15 residues. The V gene end was trimmed by 4 bases and the J gene end by 10 bases; junction bases not matched to a gene: 9.